These T cell receptor beta chains were read from a single sample in a study of shared clonotypes between healthy human individuals. The repertoire was sequenced with immunoSEQ multiplex PCR; TCRdb's copy has only in-frame clones and lacks some. The sample shows some 2,100,000 clones, under 97% of them seen only once. Sample: naive CD4+ T cells sorted from blood. These receptors were taken from a man aged 18 to 29 in good health. CDR3s leave out the opening cysteine and the closing phenylalanine or tryptophan.

v_gene: TRBV5-1
CDR3aa: ASSLAGEGSGTGELF

v_gene: TRBV2
CDR3aa: ASGSGTPYEQY

v_gene: TRBV11-2
CDR3aa: ASSLDRGGYGEAF

v_gene: TRBV5-1
CDR3aa: ASTPGVVPYNSPLH

v_gene: TRBV19
CDR3aa: ASSMGSYNQPQH

v_gene: TRBV10-3
CDR3aa: AISEGGTGPYT

v_gene: TRBV7-9
CDR3aa: ASSIGGSNEQF

v_gene: TRBV6-5
CDR3aa: ASSGWGRANYGYT

v_gene: TRBV18
CDR3aa: ASSPPAGKDTQY

v_gene: TRBV7-2
CDR3aa: ASSLSSLNTEAF

v_gene: TRBV7-2
CDR3aa: ASSLNYQPQETQY

v_gene: TRBV27
CDR3aa: ASSLEPSTSYEQY

v_gene: TRBV6-5
CDR3aa: ASSSIPNKQY

v_gene: TRBV5-4
CDR3aa: ASSLSGAGQETQY

v_gene: TRBV19
CDR3aa: ASSISQGNEQY

v_gene: TRBV30
CDR3aa: AWSDPLSSGRVDTQY

v_gene: TRBV20-1
CDR3aa: SAPDHTEAF

v_gene: TRBV11-2
CDR3aa: ASSPRTGGTYGYT

v_gene: TRBV5-4
CDR3aa: ASSSGGSSSYNSPLH

v_gene: TRBV6-6
CDR3aa: ASSTGYEQY

v_gene: TRBV6-5
CDR3aa: ASSPTRNLYEQY

v_gene: TRBV28
CDR3aa: ASTWTGDTGELF

v_gene: TRBV5-1
CDR3aa: ASSFGRTNEQF

v_gene: TRBV9
CDR3aa: ASSVGQQSSYNSPLH

v_gene: TRBV18
CDR3aa: ASSPAESPSSPLH

v_gene: TRBV4-3
CDR3aa: ASSQEDRNTEAF